The T cell receptor (beta chain) under discussion was sequenced for a study of T cells in women clearing cervical HPV infection listed by TCRdb under 2018. Concerning the study at large: The cases were 25 to 30 women with histologically confirmed HPV16-related CIN3 or worse, and 2 of those women had invasive cancers. Controls were 25 or so women whose single incident HPV16 infection cleared within 12 months without precancer or cancer developing. Blood from cases was collected at the visit at which the lesion was first identified, whereas blood from controls was collected once infection was no longer detected. Among cases, blood sampling came a median of roughly 150 days after lesion detection, with an interquartile range of about 80 to 220 days. HLA typing was available for only a few women, so HLA type could not be excluded as a confounder. Nested within Costa Rica's Guanacaste HPV Natural History Study, an exploratory proof-of-principle case-control study compared TCR repertoires across cervical HPV16 outcomes. Cases and controls were matched on age within five years and on year of sample collection. Cases had a median age of roughly 36 years and controls had a median age of approximately 40, with no significant differences in baseline characteristics. In the parent cohort, some 9,900 women aged 18 or older were enrolled in Guanacaste, Costa Rica, during about 1993 to 1995 and then followed for under 9 years. Five blinded duplicates per group were added as quality controls, so that 60 or so samples were obtained: some 50 participants and some 10 replicates.

Reading the germline V gene gives CDR1 SGHRS and CDR2 YFSETQ. V and J lose 4 bases and 0 bases, and a span of 13 bases separates them. Counted from cysteine to phenylalanine, this CDR3 has 16 amino acids. Sequencing covers 39 bases of the CDR3, shown here with the frame starting at base 1. The immunoSEQ assay used multiplex PCR to amplify TCR beta CDR3 regions from an average of roughly 1,200 ng of genomic DNA per sample. The assay corrected primer bias using a complete synthetic TCR repertoire to establish an amplification baseline. The amplicons were sequenced on the Illumina platform. The study's own analysis went as follows. Sequence errors were corrected by clustering with frequency ratios and a modified nearest-neighbor algorithm, and the sequences were then analyzed in the immunoSEQ Analyzer using IMGT gene definitions. TCR richness and evenness were averaged over 20 rarefaction repeats at each rarefaction depth, excluding samples with fewer sequences than the depth. Wilcoxon rank sum tests with FDR correction were used to compare relative abundances of V, D and J genes between the groups. Blinded duplicates gave an intraclass correlation of approximately 96% for TCR richness and an average of around 76% across over 55 gene segments. This is the immuneACCESS table as TCRdb keeps it, with only in-frame sequences that have V and J called. A part of the clones is gone; compared with another copy, unresolved V genes explain less than half, and the rest is unexplained. The V and J calls and clone size are taken from that table; D and trimming were inferred from the DNA. The sample table on file contains 25,000 to 35,000 clones. In total, the top ten clones hold approximately 6.3% of the sample.

Beyond this particular receptor, the publication reports: Cases were distinguished from controls with an estimated AUC of roughly 0.82 by random forest classifiers combining richness and V gene abundances. TRBV6-7 relative abundance was lower in cases than in controls (approximately 0.11% versus 0.16%; Bonferroni P = 0.0008). Because the number of T cells per sample was unknown, the richness differences could reflect varying T-cell content rather than repertoire biology. The cross-sectional design could not show whether the associations came before the infection or were a result of it, and neither effector/memory subsets nor HPV-specific T cells were isolated. Across sequencing depths, CIN3+ cases showed significantly higher TCR repertoire richness than controls, but evenness did not differ between the groups.

Note on this clone: Its antigen has not been determined. The read terminates 3 residues ahead of where the CDR3 ends, so the germline J gene completes it.

Every participant had a single incident cervical HPV16 infection, and women with prevalent HPV16 infections were excluded. Cervical HPV DNA was detected with MY09/MY11 PCR, and genotyping was done with dot-blot hybridization. Fifteen mL of heparinized blood were centrifuged, and the buffy coat was split into aliquots, frozen at -30 degrees C, and then kept at -80 degrees C. QIAGEN kits were used to extract genomic DNA from buffy coat specimens. Sequencing input: blood buffy coat. This clonotype was sampled from a woman between 18 and 70 years old with a cervical HPV16 infection that either progressed to CIN3+ or cleared (not recorded which). The chain links TRBV5-1 with TRBJ1-4; a tentative D match to TRBD1 spans 5 bases. The CDR3 reads as follows: CASSAGTDSTNEKLFF. CDR3 DNA (partial): TGCGCCAGCAGCGCGGGGACCGACTCAACTAATGAAAAA.